This T cell receptor (beta chain) was captured in a study of T cell repertoires in aging, cancer and after chemotherapy. Study-wide context: Six age groups, ranging from 30 or younger to 70 or older, included the donors.

Rearranged V-D-J TRB sequences were amplified with a mixed TRB-A/B primer pool. TCRdb processed the multiplex PCR reads anew with MiXCR; each CDR3 protein has one entry. This table holds approximately 7,600 distinct CDR3 sequences, 35% to 45% found once. Amplification of TCR beta used genomic DNA extracted from peripheral blood. CDR1 and CDR2 (germline): LGHNA, YNFKEQ. CDR3 size: 13 residues. V was clipped by 1 base and J by 6 bases, with 6 bases between them. The sequenced sample was blood. The TCR was taken from a human donor in good health. The chain employs TRBV4-2 and TRBJ2-2; D not resolved. This CDR3 reads CASSQVSAGELFF. The DNA for the CDR3 is TGTGCCAGCAGCCAAGTCTCCGCCGGGGAGCTGTTTTTT.